This TCR beta chain was sequenced for a study of cytomegalovirus exposure and HLA in healthy donors. The PCR made use of 60 Vbeta and 13 Jbeta primers. The protocol was immunoSEQ multiplex PCR, while the TCRdb copy is restricted to in-frame clones and leaves out a portion. Of roughly 120,000 clones detected, 60% to 85% appear once; the ten largest clones hold 0.85% to 1.3%. Germline V gives CDR1 SNHLY, CDR2 FYNNEI. The V gene lost 6 bases and the J gene lost 3 bases, with 7 bases spanning the gap. The CDR3 runs to 12 residues. Study-level results: Later analysis placed DRB1 highest and HLA-C lowest in TCR association rates, which differed by HLA locus.

This clone was observed a few times. The antigen remains undetermined. The sequence was obtained from a human donor in good health. The V gene is TRBV2, the J gene TRBJ2-3; D call uncertain. Sequenced input: PBMCs. In nucleotides, the CDR3 is TGTGCCAGCAGGCGAGAGACAGATACGCAGTATTTT. Protein sequence: CASRRETDTQYF.